The rows below give T cell receptor beta chains drawn from one sample of a study of identical twins. TCRdb recomputed calls from the 5' RACE reads with MiXCR, one row per CDR3 protein. The profile shows about 890,000 distinct CDR3 sequences, around 12% of them singletons. In addition, the sample was reused for a study of yellow fever vaccine responses in identical twins.

The sequenced sample was PBMCs. The receptor set was obtained from a woman aged 18-29 years in good health. CDR3s include the opening cysteine and the closing phenylalanine or tryptophan. A D gene is named only where the DNA matches it firmly. Where a row states a size, it is once, few, many or the class of an expanded clone; other rows omit it.

v_call: TRBV4-2
clone_size: few
d_call: TRBD1
j_call: TRBJ1-5
cdr3_nt: TGTGCCAGCAGCCAGGGGGACAGGGGTGGCCAGCCCCAGCATTTT
cdr3_aa: CASSQGDRGGQPQHF

v_call: TRBV9
clone_size: NA
d_call: NA
j_call: TRBJ2-1
cdr3_nt: TGTGCCAGCAGCTCCCGAAAGGAGGGAACTGAGCAGTTCTTC
cdr3_aa: CASSSRKEGTEQFF

v_call: TRBV5-1
clone_size: many
d_call: NA
j_call: TRBJ1-1
cdr3_nt: TGCGCCAGCAGCTCGGGGGCCCTAGGAAGCACCACTGAAGCTTTCTTT
cdr3_aa: CASSSGALGSTTEAFF

v_call: TRBV7-9
clone_size: many
d_call: TRBD2
j_call: TRBJ2-7
cdr3_nt: TGTGCCAGCAGCTTCGGGGAAGCGGGAGGCCCCTCCTACGAGCAGTACTTC
cdr3_aa: CASSFGEAGGPSYEQYF

v_call: TRBV4-1
clone_size: few
d_call: NA
j_call: TRBJ2-2
cdr3_nt: TGCGCCAGCAGCCAAGTACCGCAGGGGTCGAACACCGGGGAGCTGTTTTTT
cdr3_aa: CASSQVPQGSNTGELFF

v_call: TRBV4-1
clone_size: few
d_call: TRBD2
j_call: TRBJ2-1
cdr3_nt: TGCGCCAGCAGCCATCCGAAGGCGGGAGGCACTAGCTCCTACAATGAGCAGTTCTTC
cdr3_aa: CASSHPKAGGTSSYNEQFF

v_call: TRBV14
clone_size: few
d_call: TRBD2
j_call: TRBJ2-3
cdr3_nt: TGTGCCAGCAGCCAAGAAGGTCTAGCGGGAGTCTTTCCTAGCACAGATACGCAGTATTTT
cdr3_aa: CASSQEGLAGVFPSTDTQYF

v_call: TRBV29-1
clone_size: NA
d_call: TRBD2
j_call: TRBJ2-1
cdr3_nt: TGCAGCGTTGGGTTAGCGGGAGACGGTGAGCAGTTCTTC
cdr3_aa: CSVGLAGDGEQFF

v_call: TRBV28
clone_size: NA
d_call: NA
j_call: TRBJ2-1
cdr3_nt: TGTGCCAGCAGTTTGGCGGCTTCGGGCACGCACAATGAGCAGTTCTTC
cdr3_aa: CASSLAASGTHNEQFF

v_call: TRBV10-3
clone_size: NA
d_call: TRBD1
j_call: TRBJ2-2
cdr3_nt: TGTGCCATCACTGGACAGGGTGTCACCGGGGAGCTGTTTTTT
cdr3_aa: CAITGQGVTGELFF

v_call: TRBV27
clone_size: NA
d_call: NA
j_call: TRBJ2-7
cdr3_nt: TGTGCCACCAAGTTTTCAAGCGCGTACGAGCAGTACTTC
cdr3_aa: CATKFSSAYEQYF

v_call: TRBV20-1
clone_size: NA
d_call: TRBD2
j_call: TRBJ2-2
cdr3_nt: TGCAGTGCTAGAGATCCCGGGACTAGCGGGTTTACCGGGGAGCTGTTTTTT
cdr3_aa: CSARDPGTSGFTGELFF

v_call: TRBV6-5
clone_size: many
d_call: NA
j_call: TRBJ2-1
cdr3_nt: TGTGCCAGCAGTTACTCGAACAATGAGCAGTTCTTC
cdr3_aa: CASSYSNNEQFF

v_call: TRBV5-6
clone_size: few
d_call: NA
j_call: TRBJ2-2
cdr3_nt: TGTGCCAGCAGCAATCTAGCGACCAGGGAGCTGTTTTTT
cdr3_aa: CASSNLATRELFF

v_call: TRBV12-3/TRBV12-4
clone_size: many
d_call: NA
j_call: TRBJ2-7
cdr3_nt: TGTGCCAGCAGTCCCGCCGGGCCTCAAAACTACGAGCAGTACTTC
cdr3_aa: CASSPAGPQNYEQYF

v_call: TRBV5-1
clone_size: few
d_call: NA
j_call: TRBJ1-2
cdr3_nt: TGCGCCAGCAGCTTGGATCAGGTTGGCTATGGCTACACCTTC
cdr3_aa: CASSLDQVGYGYTF

v_call: TRBV5-1
clone_size: NA
d_call: TRBD2
j_call: TRBJ2-1
cdr3_nt: TGCGCCAGCAGCGGCCCGGGACTAGCAAGTAACAATGAGCAGTTCTTC
cdr3_aa: CASSGPGLASNNEQFF